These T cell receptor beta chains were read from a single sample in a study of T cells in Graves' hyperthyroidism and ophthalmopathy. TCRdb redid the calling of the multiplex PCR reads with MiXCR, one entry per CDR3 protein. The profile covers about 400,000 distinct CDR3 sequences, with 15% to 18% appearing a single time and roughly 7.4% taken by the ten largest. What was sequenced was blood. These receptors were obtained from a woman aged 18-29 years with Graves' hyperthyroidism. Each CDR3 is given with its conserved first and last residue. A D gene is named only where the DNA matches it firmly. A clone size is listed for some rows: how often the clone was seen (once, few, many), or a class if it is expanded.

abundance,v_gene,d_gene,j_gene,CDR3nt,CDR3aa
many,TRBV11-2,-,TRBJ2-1,TGTGCCAGCAGCCAGACGGTTCGGGGAATCCACAATGAGCAGTTCTTC,CASSQTVRGIHNEQFF
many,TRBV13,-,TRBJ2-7,TGTGCCAGCAGTCCGGACCAGGGGTTTCAAAGCGAGCAGTACTTC,CASSPDQGFQSEQYF
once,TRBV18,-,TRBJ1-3,TGTGCCAGCTCACCAGTGGACGGACGCTCTGGAAACACCATATATTTT,CASSPVDGRSGNTIYF
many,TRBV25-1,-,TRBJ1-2,TGTGCCAGCAGTGAATTTCACGGTTGGGGTGGCTACACCTTC,CASSEFHGWGGYTF
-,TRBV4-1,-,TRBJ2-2,TGCGCCAGCAGCCAGAGGGAGGGGACATCCACCGGGGAGCTGTTTTTT,CASSQREGTSTGELFF
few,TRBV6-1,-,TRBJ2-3,TGTGCCAGCAGTGAAAGGGCTAGTTACACAGATACGCAGTATTTT,CASSERASYTDTQYF
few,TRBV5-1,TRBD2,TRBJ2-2,TGCGCCAGCAGCTCGTTAGCGGGAGGGCCGGCCGGGGAGCTGTTTTTT,CASSSLAGGPAGELFF
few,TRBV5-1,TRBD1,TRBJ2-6,TGCGCCAGCAGCTTGCCTAGCCCGGGACAGGGATCTTCCCAGGGTGGGGCCAACGTCCTGACTTTC,CASSLPSPGQGSSQGGANVLTF
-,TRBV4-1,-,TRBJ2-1,TGCGCCAGCAGCCAAGGAGGGGGGACGTGGACCCCGCAGTTCTTC,CASSQGGGTWTPQFF
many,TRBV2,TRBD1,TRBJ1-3,TGTGCCAGCAGGACAGGGGGCCTCGGAAACACCATATATTTT,CASRTGGLGNTIYF
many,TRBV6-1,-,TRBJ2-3,TGTGCCAGCATTACATCTCGGACTTCCGGATCTAGCACAGATACGCAGTATTTT,CASITSRTSGSSTDTQYF
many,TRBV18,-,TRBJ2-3,TGTGCCAGCTCACCGGGACTGGCTGGAGATACGCAGTATTTT,CASSPGLAGDTQYF
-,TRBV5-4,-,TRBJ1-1,TGTGCCAGCAGCTCCCCGCCCGGGCACACTGAAGCTTTCTTT,CASSSPPGHTEAFF
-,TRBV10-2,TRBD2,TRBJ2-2,TGCGCCAGCAGGACGGGGGGTCTAAACACCGGGGAGCTGTTTTTT,CASRTGGLNTGELFF
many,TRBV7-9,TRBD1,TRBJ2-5,TGTGCCAGCAGCCCTCGGGACAGGGGGAAAGAGACCCAGTACTTC,CASSPRDRGKETQYF
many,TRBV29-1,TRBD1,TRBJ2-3,TGCAGCGTGCAGGGGGCCACAGATACGCAGTATTTT,CSVQGATDTQYF
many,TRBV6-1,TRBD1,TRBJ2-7,TGTGCCAGCAGTGAAGAAGGGACAGGTTCCTACGAGCAGTACTTC,CASSEEGTGSYEQYF
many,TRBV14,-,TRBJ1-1,TGTGCCAGCAGCCAAGGGTTCATCGGCGGTGGAAGCACTGAAGCTTTCTTT,CASSQGFIGGGSTEAFF
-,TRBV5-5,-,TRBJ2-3,TGTGCCAGCAGCTTGGCCCCGGGGAGCACAGATACGCAGTATTTT,CASSLAPGSTDTQYF
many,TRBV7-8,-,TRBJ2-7,TGTGCCAGCAGCTTAGAGGCGGCCTACGAGCAGTACTTC,CASSLEAAYEQYF
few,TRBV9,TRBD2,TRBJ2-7,TGTGCCAGCAGCGTAGAGGGGACTAGCGGCTACGAGCAGTACTTC,CASSVEGTSGYEQYF
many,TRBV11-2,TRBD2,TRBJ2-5,TGTGCCAGCAGCTTAGGGACTAGCGGGGGGCCTGAGACCCAGTACTTC,CASSLGTSGGPETQYF
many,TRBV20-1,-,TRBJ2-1,TGCAGTGCTAGAGTCCCAGCGAGGGGGAGTAATGAGCAGTTCTTC,CSARVPARGSNEQFF
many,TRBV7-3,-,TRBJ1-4,TGTGCCAGCAGCTCCCTGAGTCACAGGGACTCGGGTGAAAAACTGTTTTTT,CASSSLSHRDSGEKLFF
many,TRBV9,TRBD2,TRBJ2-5,TGTGCCAGCAGCGTAGCTTCTAGCGGGGGCATGGAGACCCAGTACTTC,CASSVASSGGMETQYF
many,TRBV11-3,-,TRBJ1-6,TGTGCCAGCAGCTTATCGCGGGTGATGTATTCACCCCTCCACTTT,CASSLSRVMYSPLHF
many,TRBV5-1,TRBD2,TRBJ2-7,TGCGCCAGCAGCTTGATTTTCGGGGGGGAGCAGTACTTC,CASSLIFGGEQYF
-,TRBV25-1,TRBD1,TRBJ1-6,TGTGCCAGCAGTGAATGGAGGACAGGGGAGTATAATTCACCCCTCCACTTT,CASSEWRTGEYNSPLHF
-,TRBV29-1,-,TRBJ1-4,TGCAGCGCCGTTGAGGCAGGGAATGAAAAACTGTTTTTT,CSAVEAGNEKLFF
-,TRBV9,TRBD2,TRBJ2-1,TGTGCCAGCAGCCCCCCGGGAGGCGGACGCAATGAGCAGTTCTTC,CASSPPGGGRNEQFF
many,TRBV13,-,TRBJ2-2,TGTGCCAGCAGCTTAGGGCCAGTGAAACCCGGGGAGCTGTTTTTT,CASSLGPVKPGELFF
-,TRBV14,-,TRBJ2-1,TGTGCCAGCAGCCAAGCGGAGGGCTCCTACAATGAGCAGTTCTTC,CASSQAEGSYNEQFF
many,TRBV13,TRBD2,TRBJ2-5,TGTGCCAGCAGCTTGACTAGCGGGAGGGAAGAGACCCAGTACTTC,CASSLTSGREETQYF
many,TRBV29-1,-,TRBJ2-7,TGCAGCGTGGACTATTCAGGAGACGAGCAGTACTTC,CSVDYSGDEQYF
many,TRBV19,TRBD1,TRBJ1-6,TGTGCCAGTAGTATTCGCCTCTGGACAGGAAGCTCCTATAATTCACCCCTCCACTTT,CASSIRLWTGSSYNSPLHF
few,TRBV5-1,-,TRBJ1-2,TGCGCCAGCAGCTTGGCCGGGCCATCTAACTATGGCTACACCTTC,CASSLAGPSNYGYTF
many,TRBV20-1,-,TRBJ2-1,TGCAGTGTCCGAGGGACGGCCTACAATGAGCAGTTCTTC,CSVRGTAYNEQFF
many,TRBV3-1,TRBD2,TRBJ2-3,TGTGCCAGCAGCCAAGGGAACAGCGGGGGCACAGATACGCAGTATTTT,CASSQGNSGGTDTQYF
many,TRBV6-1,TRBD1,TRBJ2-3,TGTGCCAGCAGTCCTGGGACAGGCGTAAGCACAGATACGCAGTATTTT,CASSPGTGVSTDTQYF
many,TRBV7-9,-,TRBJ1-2,TGTGCCAGCAGCCAAGGAGGGGCGCCCTATGGCTACACCTTC,CASSQGGAPYGYTF
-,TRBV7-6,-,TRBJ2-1,TGTGCCAGCAGCTTATTTCCTCAGGGCGGTGGGTTCGATGAGCAGTTCTTC,CASSLFPQGGGFDEQFF
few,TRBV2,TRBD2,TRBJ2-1,TGTGCCGGCAGTGCGGACGGGGGGGCCTACAATGAGCAGTTCTTC,CAGSADGGAYNEQFF
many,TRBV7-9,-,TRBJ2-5,TGTGCCAGCAGCTTATCACAGGGCGCGGGGACCCAGTACTTC,CASSLSQGAGTQYF
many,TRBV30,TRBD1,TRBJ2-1,TGTGCCTGGAGTGTCCTAGGACAGGGGAGGAACAATGAGCAGTTCTTC,CAWSVLGQGRNNEQFF
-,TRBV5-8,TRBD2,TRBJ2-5,TGTGCCAGCAGCTTGGGACTAGCGGGGGTCAGTAGTCAAGAGACCCAGTACTTC,CASSLGLAGVSSQETQYF
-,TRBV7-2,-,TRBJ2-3,TGTGCCAGCAGCTTACGGCGTCCCACAGATACGCAGTGTTTT,CASSLRRPTDTQCF
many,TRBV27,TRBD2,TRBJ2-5,TGTGCCACCCCTGGCTGGGTAGCGGCGGGAGGTCGCGAGACCCAGTACTTC,CATPGWVAAGGRETQYF
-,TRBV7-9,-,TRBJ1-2,TGTGCCAGCAGCTTAGACCTTCATGGCTACACCTTC,CASSLDLHGYTF
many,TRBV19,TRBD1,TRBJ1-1,TGTGCCAGTAGACCGACAGGGGGCCTACACTCGCTCTTT,CASRPTGGLHSLF